Included here is one T cell receptor beta chain sequence, with context. Its recognized antigen is unknown. Base qualities are missing; no much larger clone stands one base away. This sample is drawn from a study of T cell responses to AZD1222 COVID-19 vaccine (dated by TCRdb to the early 2020s). With regard to the full study: TCR sequencing covered more than 230 trial participants: 207 given two doses of AZD1222 and 26 given two doses of MenACWY control vaccine. Trial participants were enrolled into age subgroups of 18-55, 56-69 and 70-plus years, which contained about 150, 28 and 57 TCR-sequenced participants, respectively. Study-wide conclusions, independent of this receptor: Reportedly, close to half of the unique spike-specific TCRs recognized epitopes lying outside the regions that are mutated in the B.1.351 and B.1.1.7 variants. Conclusions about previously exposed vaccinees are limited because only a handful of AZD1222 recipients were SARS-CoV-2 seropositive at baseline. Because no samples from the day 14 peak response were available, repertoires could be characterized only after the peak T cell response. Participants were mostly white British, with more females than males. The authors suggested clonal diversity may have been underestimated. After two AZD1222 doses, spike-specific TCR breadth and depth were significantly higher than at day 0 and than in MenACWY recipients. Vaccine-associated CD4 TCRs spanned the whole spike protein, with dominant responses in regions 160-218 and 743-854. The 56-69-year group was small, and its depth increase did not reach significance, likely because of low power.

The time point label, as the study defines it: about 28 days (+/-7) after the second vaccine dose. AZD1222 recipients whose second dose came at about 4 weeks and those whose second dose came at about 12 weeks were combined into one group, since spike-specific TCR depth and breadth did not differ between the two schedules. The vaccinee samples were drawn from two UK trials, COV001 and COV002, one of which was a single-blind randomized controlled phase 2/3 trial testing AZD1222 (ChAdOx1 nCoV-19) in healthy adults. Trial participant PBMC samples were collected at day 0 and day 28 after the second dose for TCRbeta chain sequencing. The CDR3 regions of human TCRbeta chains were analyzed by immunosequencing. The original methods were these. TCRs in the repertoires were compared against a reference library of SARS-CoV-2-specific TCRs that had been generated with the MIRA antigen-specificity platform. Breadth meant the fraction of unique TCRs that were SARS-CoV-2-associated, whereas depth meant the fraction of total T cells that were SARS-CoV-2-associated. Using the MIRA data, each spike-specific TCR was mapped to the spike region that the TCR reacts to and placed in a CD4 or CD8 class. Log10-transformed breadth and depth values were compared by one-way ANOVA with Sidak's multiple comparisons tests. TCRdb re-hosts the immuneACCESS table, in-frame sequences only. Its copies lack some clones; in the studies checked, an unresolved V gene accounts for under half of them, and the cause for the rest is not known. That table furnishes V, J and clone size, whereas the DNA furnished D and trimming. This sample is represented by some 110,000 clones; roughly 91% of them were singletons. The biggest ten clones account for 7.1% of the sample.

The germline V gene yields MNHEY for CDR1 and SVGAGI for CDR2. Deletion took 4 bases off V and 0 bases off J, with a span of 13 bases between the germline ends. Including the terminal cysteine and phenylalanine, the CDR3 comprises 16 residues. The kept DNA is CDR3 alone, 48 bases in frame from the first base. The clonotype was recovered from an adult who received the AZD1222 COVID-19 vaccine. Sequencing was performed on peripheral blood, taken 28 days after the second AZD1222 dose. The rearranged chain carries TRBV6-5 and TRBJ2-1; TRBD1 is perhaps the D gene, given 6 matching bases. The CDR3: CASSFDRSISYNEQFF. Here is the DNA: TGTGCCAGCAGTTTTGACAGGAGCATCTCCTACAATGAGCAGTTCTTC.